This T cell receptor (beta chain) was documented in a study of T cells in Graves' hyperthyroidism and ophthalmopathy. General study results and limits: The authors' 13 V-J model separated ophthalmopathy from stable hyperthyroidism.

It was RNA transcripts that yielded the amplified TCR beta CDR3 regions. In the first-round RT-PCR of the TCR CDR3, the HTBI primer set was used. TCRdb passed the multiplex PCR reads through MiXCR, listing each CDR3 protein once. The sample has around 400,000 distinct CDR3 sequences, roughly 25% seen once. This clonotype was counted many times. The antigen remains undetermined. The CDR3 runs 14 residues. Germline lookup yields CDR1 SGHAT and CDR2 FQNNGV. V lost 5 bases and J 0 bases, leaving 10 bases between the germline ends. The rearrangement uses TRBV11-2 and TRBJ1-1, with D perhaps matching TRBD1 (5 bases). Sequencing was done on a sample of blood. This receptor was identified in a man aged 45 to 65 with Graves' hyperthyroidism. Here the CDR3 reads CASSRQSMNTEAFF. The CDR3 coding sequence is TGTGCCAGCAGCCGACAGTCCATGAACACTGAAGCTTTCTTT.